These 17 T cell receptor beta chains came from one sample sequenced in a study of tumor-infiltrating lymphocytes in primary liver carcinoma. A primer matching the constant region was used to make TCR beta cDNA from 500 ng of total RNA. The TCR beta library was amplified through three nested multiplex PCR rounds in a modified ARM-PCR procedure. Each of the first two PCR rounds ran around 10 cycles with TRBV1-TRBV30 forward and C-beta reverse primers. TCRdb analysed the multiplex PCR reads with MiXCR anew, one entry per CDR3 protein. Seen here are about 100,000 distinct CDR3 sequences, around 73% observed once, and the top ten hold approximately 12%. Co-extraction of both nucleic acids (RNA and DNA) used roughly 19-33 mg of unsorted bulk tissue. Material: liver tumor tissue from sampling region 2. Subset specified: tumor region T2, inferior pole. These receptors came from a woman aged 60-75 years with primary liver carcinoma and hepatitis B virus infection.

As concerns this clonotype: No conserved phenylalanine or tryptophan ends this CDR3, so it is likely a read error. The V gene is TRBV29-1, the J gene TRBJ2-7, with 11 bases matching TRBD1. The CDR3 length is 14 residues. Germline V gives CDR1 SQVTM, CDR2 ANQGSEA. As DNA, the CDR3 is TGCAGTGTTGTGGGGGGACAGGGGGTCGACGAGCAGTACTAC. Encoded protein: CSVVGGQGVDEQYY.

With respect to this clonotype: The germline gene is not matched at one end of the junction; a read error may be the cause. This chain joins TRBV2 and TRBJ2-1; D possibly corresponds to TRBD2 (5 bases). In germline, CDR1 is SNHLY, CDR2 FYNNEI. The CDR3 loop spans 14 amino acids. The CDR3 is CASRLAFEANEQFF. The CDR3 coding sequence is TGTGCCAGCAGGCTAGCATTCGAGGCCAATGAGCAGTTCTTT.

A word on this clonotype: An end of the junction does not agree with germline; a read error may underlie this. In DNA form, the CDR3 reads TGTACCAGCAGCTCCGACATGGGCTACGAGCAGTACTTC. It translates to CTSSSDMGYEQYF. The V call is TRBV11-2, the J call TRBJ2-7, with D hard to call. The germline V gene encodes CDR1 SGHAT and CDR2 FQNNGV. The CDR3 spans 13 residues.

The CDR3 nucleotides read TGTGCCACCAGTCTCCTACAGGGACCCTCCTACGAGCAGTACTTC. This codes for CATSLLQGPSYEQYF. V is TRBV11-1 and J is TRBJ2-7; D may be TRBD1 (6 bases). CDR1 is SGHAT and CDR2 is FQDESV in the germline V gene (reference sequence). Trimming pared 10 bases from V and 0 bases from J, leaving 19 bases between. The CDR3 totals 15 residues. The entire variable domain, with the rest obtained from reference TRBV11-1 and TRBJ2-7, is as follows: EAEVAQSPRYKITEKSQAVAFWCDPISGHATLYWYRQILGQGPELLVQFQDESVVDDSQLPKDRFSAERLKGVDSTLKIQPAELGDSAMYLCATSLLQGPSYEQYFGPGTRLTVT.

This clonotype was counted between two and nine times. V is TRBV7-3 and J is TRBJ1-1; tentative D call: TRBD1 (6 bases). CDR1 is SGHTA, CDR2 FQGTGA, per germline. Trimming took 5 bases from V and 7 from J, leaving 17 bases between them. The CDR3 totals 14 residues. The CDR3 region has the DNA TGTGCCAGCAGCATCTCTCAGGGGTTGGGTGAAGCTTTCTTT. It codes for CASSISQGLGEAFF. The complete variable domain, with remaining parts taken from reference TRBV7-3 and TRBJ1-1, reads GAGVSQTPSNKVTEKGKYVELRCDPISGHTALYWYRQSLGQGPEFLIYFQGTGAADDSGLPNDRFFAVRPEGSVSTLKIQRTERGDSAVYLCASSISQGLGEAFFGQGTRLTVV.

The chain uses TRBV28 and TRBJ2-3; D is possibly TRBD2 (7 bases). Trimming cost V 5 bases and J 0 bases, with 15 bases left between them. CDR1 and CDR2 from the germline V gene are MDHEN and SYDVKM. The CDR3 sequence is 16 residues long. The CDR3 DNA sequence: TGTGCCAGCAGTCCATATGGGGGGGCCAGCACAGATACGCAGTATTTT. Residues: CASSPYGGASTDTQYF.

The CDR3 loop reads CATSKQGAGLEAFF. DNA for the CDR3: TGTGCCACCAGCAAACAGGGGGCTGGATTAGAAGCTTTCTTT. This rearrangement joins TRBV15 to TRBJ1-1; 9 bases line up with TRBD1. J lost 8 bases, V lost 4 bases, and 8 bases had no gene match. The CDR3 is 14 amino acids. The germline gives CDR1 LNHNV, CDR2 YYDKDF (reference sequence).

This clonotype was detected once. The chain uses TRBV6-1 and TRBJ1-5; possibly TRBD1 for D (5 bases). The CDR3 consists of 15 residues. V was trimmed by 5 bases and J by 6 bases, leaving 17 bases between them. Germline V gene sequence: CDR1 MNHNS, CDR2 SASEGT. The CDR3 sequence: CASSPGALGSQPQHF. In DNA form, the CDR3 reads TGTGCCAGCAGTCCCGGGGCTTTGGGCAGTCAGCCCCAGCATTTT.

A note on this clonotype: Just one base apart from a much larger clone, this may be a read error. DNA for the CDR3: TGCGCCAGCAGCTTGGATGAGGCCCAGTACTTC. Translated: CASSLDEAQYF. The V and J genes are TRBV5-1 and TRBJ2-5; D is unresolved. The V end lost 0 bases, the J end lost 9 bases, and 6 bases lay between the germline ends. Germline values: CDR1 SGHRS, CDR2 YFSETQ. The CDR3 covers 11 residues.

CDR3 DNA: TGTGCCAGCAGCTTCCTGGGGAGGATCAATGAGCAGTTCTTC. Translating it yields CASSFLGRINEQFF. The chain has TRBV11-2 and TRBJ2-1, with a possible D match to TRBD2 (6 bases). Germline V gene lookup returns CDR1 SGHAT and CDR2 FQNNGV. Trimming removed 3 bases from V and 6 bases from J, with 12 bases in between. This CDR3 comprises 14 residues.

By sample share, this clonotype is medium-sized (0.01 to 0.1%). The chain combines TRBV11-2 with TRBJ2-2; tentatively, D is TRBD1 (5 bases). CDR3 length: 16 amino acids. V gave up 5 bases and J gave up 1 base, with 14 bases separating them. CDR1 is SGHAT and CDR2 is FQNNGV in the germline V gene. CDR3 bases: TGTGCCAGCAGCGCAGGACACTCCTTGAACACCGGGGAGCTGTTTTTT. Residues: CASSAGHSLNTGELFF. The complete variable domain, with remaining parts taken from reference TRBV11-2 and TRBJ2-2, reads EAGVAQSPRYKIIEKRQSVAFWCNPISGHATLYWYQQILGQGPKLLIQFQNNGVVDDSQLPKDRFSAERLKGVDSTLKIQPAKLEDSAVYLCASSAGHSLNTGELFFGEGSRLTVL.

On this clonotype itself: One end of the junction varies from germline; a read error may be responsible. The rearrangement links TRBV29-1 to TRBJ2-5; 7 bases agree with TRBD2. Germline CDR1 and CDR2: SQVTM and ANQGSEA. The CDR3 covers 15 residues. CDR3 residues: CSVEVTSRRWETHYF. The CDR3 region has the DNA TGCAGCGTTGAGGTGACTAGCCGAAGGTGGGAGACCCACTACTTC.

A word on this clonotype: One end of the junction is discordant with germline, which a read error may explain. This chain uses TRBV6-1 with TRBJ1-2; no definite D call. The CDR3 is made up of 11 amino acids. Germline V gives CDR1 MNHNS, CDR2 SASEGT. CDR3 loop: CTSRANYGYTF. CDR3 in DNA: TGTACCAGCAGAGCCAACTATGGCTACACGTTC.

As to this clonotype: The junction does not match germline at one end; this may be a read error. The V gene is TRBV7-8, the J gene TRBJ1-2, with TRBD1 matching over 9 bases. The germline gives CDR1 SGHVS, CDR2 FQNEAQ. There are 14 residues in the CDR3. CDR3 sequence reads: CASSPSGQGGGYTF. In DNA form, the CDR3 reads TGTGCCAGCAGCCCCTCGGGACAGGGCGGTGGCTACACCTTT.

The table lists this clonotype with a count of one. Compared with germline, one end of the junction differs, possibly owing to a read error. This chain connects TRBV7-9 to TRBJ2-4, with D maybe TRBD2 (6 bases). Per the germline V gene, CDR1 is SEHNR and CDR2 is FQNEAQ (reference sequence). CDR3 length: 15 amino acids. The CDR3 loop is CANSPVLAAKNIQYF. In DNA, the CDR3 is TGTGCCAACAGCCCGGTGCTAGCGGCCAAAAACATTCAGTACTTC.

The chain has TRBV7-2 and TRBJ1-1; 8 positions match TRBD1. This CDR3 is 16 amino acids long. Trimming removed 1 base from V and 2 bases from J; junction bases left unmatched: 6. The germline V gene encodes CDR1 SGHTA and CDR2 FQGNSA. The CDR3 loop reads CASSLGTGRGNTEAFF. CDR3 bases: TGTGCCAGCAGCTTAGGGACAGGGAGGGGTAACACTGAAGCTTTCTTT.

Comments on this clonotype: No conserved phenylalanine or tryptophan ends this CDR3, so it is likely a read error. This chain uses TRBV5-1 with TRBJ1-2, with a weak D call TRBD1 (6 bases). The CDR3 runs to 14 residues. Trimming removed 1 base from V and 8 bases from J, with 15 bases in between. Germline CDR1 and CDR2: SGHRS and YFSETQ. This CDR3 reads CASSLSGFGGGYTS. CDR3 bases: TGCGCCAGCAGCTTGTCCGGGTTCGGGGGCGGCTACACCTCC.